This T cell receptor (beta chain) comes out of a study of blood T cell repertoires in COVID-19. Study in general: Both acute and convalescent COVID-19 samples were obtained from the United States, Italy and Spain.

Here immunoSEQ multiplex PCR was the method, and the copy in TCRdb shows in-frame clones only, minus some. The sample records roughly 180,000 clones, roughly 79% being singletons. Seattle's cohort entered during active infection and was followed longitudinally. The CDR3 runs 12 residues. The germline V gene encodes CDR1 SGDLS and CDR2 YYNGEE. Trimming took 3 bases from V and 8 from J; bases not matched to a gene: 2. The TCR was taken from a middle-aged woman with COVID-19, enrolled during active disease. The chain employs TRBV9 and TRBJ2-1; 7 bases align to TRBD1. The source material was peripheral blood. CDR3 bases: TGTGCCAGCAGCGCTCAGGGGGATGAGCAGTTCTTC. This sequence encodes CASSAQGDEQFF.